The T cell receptor beta chain under discussion was sequenced for a study of T cell repertoires in cytomegalovirus infection. CDR3 length: 15 residues. From germline, CDR1 is SGHTA and CDR2 FQGNSA. Using its own MiXCR run on the reads, TCRdb lists one record per CDR3 protein. The data hold about 890,000 distinct CDR3 sequences, with 30% to 40% observed a single time. Study-level points and caveats: Carriage of CMV together with the relevant HLA was identifiable through cumulative public TCR beta family frequency.

Details on this clonotype: What it binds is not known. An end of the junction differs from the germline gene, which may be a read error.

The gene calls are TRBV7-2 and TRBJ2-1; 10 positions match TRBD2. The clonotype originates from a human donor in good health (CMV status not recorded). Some clones in this sample may be carry-over from other donors' samples. The sequences come from cultured CD8+ T cells from PBMCs, collected from culture after CMV antigen stimulation. CDR3 protein: CANSPSGGVYNEQFF. The DNA for the CDR3 is TGTGCCAACAGCCCAAGCGGGGGGGTTTACAATGAGCAGTTCTTC.